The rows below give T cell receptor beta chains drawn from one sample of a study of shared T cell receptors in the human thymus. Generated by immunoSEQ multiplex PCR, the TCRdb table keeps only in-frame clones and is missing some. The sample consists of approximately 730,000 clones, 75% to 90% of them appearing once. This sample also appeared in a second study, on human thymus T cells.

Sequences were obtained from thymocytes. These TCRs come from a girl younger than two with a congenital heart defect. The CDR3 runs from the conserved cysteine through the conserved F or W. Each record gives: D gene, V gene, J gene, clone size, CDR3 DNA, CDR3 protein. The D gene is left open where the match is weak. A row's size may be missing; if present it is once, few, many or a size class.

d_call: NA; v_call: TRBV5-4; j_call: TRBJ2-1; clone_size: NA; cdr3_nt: TGTGCCAGCAGCTTGGTTGATCCAGGAGGCTCCTACAATGAGCAGTTCTTC; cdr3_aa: CASSLVDPGGSYNEQFF
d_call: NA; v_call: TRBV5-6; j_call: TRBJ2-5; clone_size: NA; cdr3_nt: TGTGCCAGCAGTTCGGGGTTTGGCATCCAAGAGACCCAGTACTTC; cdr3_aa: CASSSGFGIQETQYF
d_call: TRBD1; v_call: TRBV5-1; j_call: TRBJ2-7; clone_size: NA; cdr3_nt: TGCGCCAGCGCACCCGGGACAGGGACGTCTGAGCAGTACTTC; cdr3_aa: CASAPGTGTSEQYF
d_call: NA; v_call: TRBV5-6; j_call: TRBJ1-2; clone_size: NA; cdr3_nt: TGTGCCAGCAGCTTGACAGATTTAGCTAACTATGGCTACACCTTC; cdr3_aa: CASSLTDLANYGYTF
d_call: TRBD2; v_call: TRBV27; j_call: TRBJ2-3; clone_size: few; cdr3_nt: TGTGCCAGCAGTAAATCCCCCCCAATGGCGGGGGTTTATGATACGCAGTATTTT; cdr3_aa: CASSKSPPMAGVYDTQYF
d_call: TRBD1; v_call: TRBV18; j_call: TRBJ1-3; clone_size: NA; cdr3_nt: TGTGCCAGCTCACACTCCCTAGCGGCCCTGCAGGGCAGGGGGCGAGATGGACGAAACACCATATATTTT; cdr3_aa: CASSHSLAALQGRGRDGRNTIYF
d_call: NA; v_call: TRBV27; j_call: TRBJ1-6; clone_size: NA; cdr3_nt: TGTGCCAGCATGACCGGACAGCCTTATAATTCACCCCTCCACTTT; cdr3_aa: CASMTGQPYNSPLHF
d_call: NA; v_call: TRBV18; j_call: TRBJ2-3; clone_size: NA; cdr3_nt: TGTGCCAGCTCACCCAATAGCACAGATACGCAGTATTTT; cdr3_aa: CASSPNSTDTQYF
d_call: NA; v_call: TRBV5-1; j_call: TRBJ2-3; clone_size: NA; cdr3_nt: TGCGCCAGCAGCTTGGTCGCGCCTAGCACCCCCACAGATACGCAGTATTTT; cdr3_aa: CASSLVAPSTPTDTQYF
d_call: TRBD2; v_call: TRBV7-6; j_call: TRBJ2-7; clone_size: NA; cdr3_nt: TGTGCCAGCAGCCCCGCCCCGCTAGCGGGGGGCCGAACGAGCTCCTACGAGCAGTACTTC; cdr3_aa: CASSPAPLAGGRTSSYEQYF
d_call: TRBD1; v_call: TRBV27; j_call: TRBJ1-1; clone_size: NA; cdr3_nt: TGTGCCAGCAGGGGCGGGACAGCAAGATCGAACACTGAAGCTTTCTTT; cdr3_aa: CASRGGTARSNTEAFF
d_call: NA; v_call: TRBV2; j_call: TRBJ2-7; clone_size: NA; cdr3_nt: TGTGCCAGCAGTGAAAGGGGCCAGGTCTACGAGCAGTACTTC; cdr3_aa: CASSERGQVYEQYF
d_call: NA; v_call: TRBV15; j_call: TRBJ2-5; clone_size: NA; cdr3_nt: TGTGCCACCAGCAGAGAGCGACACCTCGCGACAGGGAGGTTGGGGACCCAGTACTTC; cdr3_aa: CATSRERHLATGRLGTQYF
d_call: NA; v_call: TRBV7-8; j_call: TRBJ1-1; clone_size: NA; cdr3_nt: TGTGCCAGCAGCTTAGGGACAGACATGAACACTGAAGCTTTCTTT; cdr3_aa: CASSLGTDMNTEAFF
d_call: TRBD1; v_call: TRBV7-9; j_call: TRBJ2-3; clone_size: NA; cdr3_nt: TGTGCCAGCAGCCCAATGGGACAGGGGTGCTCAGATACGCAGTATTTT; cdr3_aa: CASSPMGQGCSDTQYF
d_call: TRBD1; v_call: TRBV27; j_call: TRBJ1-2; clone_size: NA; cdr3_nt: TGTGCCAGCAGTGGCCTCCGGACAGGGACAAACTATGGCTACACCTTC; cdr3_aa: CASSGLRTGTNYGYTF
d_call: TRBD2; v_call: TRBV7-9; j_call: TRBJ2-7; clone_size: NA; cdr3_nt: TGTGCCAGCAGCGCACTCTCTAGCGGGAGGCCCTACGAGCAGTACTTC; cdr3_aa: CASSALSSGRPYEQYF
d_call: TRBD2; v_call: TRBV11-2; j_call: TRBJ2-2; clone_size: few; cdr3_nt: TGTGCCAGCAGCTTAGATCGATTAGCGGGCATCGGCGACACCGGGGAGCTGTTTTTT; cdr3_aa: CASSLDRLAGIGDTGELFF
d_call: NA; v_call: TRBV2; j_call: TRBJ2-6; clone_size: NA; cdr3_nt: TGTGCCAGCAGTGAAGGAGGTGGGGCCAACGTCCTGACTTTC; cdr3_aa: CASSEGGGANVLTF
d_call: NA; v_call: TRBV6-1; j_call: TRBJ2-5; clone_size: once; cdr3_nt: TGTGCCAGCAGTGAAGCGCTTCAGAGGAAACAAGAGACCCAGTACTTC; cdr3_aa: CASSEALQRKQETQYF
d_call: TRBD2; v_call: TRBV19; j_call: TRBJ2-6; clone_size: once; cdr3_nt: TGTGCCAGTAGTATGCCCCAACCGGGACTAGTACTCGGTGGGGCCAACGTCCTGACTTTC; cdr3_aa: CASSMPQPGLVLGGANVLTF
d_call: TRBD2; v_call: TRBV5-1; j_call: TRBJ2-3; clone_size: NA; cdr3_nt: TGCGCCAGCAGCTTGGATAGCGGGGGTTCTTATAGCACAGATACGCAGTATTTT; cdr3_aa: CASSLDSGGSYSTDTQYF
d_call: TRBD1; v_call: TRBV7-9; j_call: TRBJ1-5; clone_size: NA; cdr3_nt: TGTGCCAGCAGCTCGGGGGGTACAGGGGGAGTATTAGGTCATCAGCCCCAGCATTTT; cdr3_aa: CASSSGGTGGVLGHQPQHF
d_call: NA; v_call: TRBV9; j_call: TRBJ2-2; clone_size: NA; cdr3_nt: TGTGCCAGCAGCCTCCACCTGACAGGATCGAACACCGGGGAGCTGTTTTTT; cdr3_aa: CASSLHLTGSNTGELFF
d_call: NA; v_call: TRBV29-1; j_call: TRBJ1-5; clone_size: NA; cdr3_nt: TGCAGCGTTCGAGGGGGTGACAATCAGCCCCAGCATTTT; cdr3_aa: CSVRGGDNQPQHF
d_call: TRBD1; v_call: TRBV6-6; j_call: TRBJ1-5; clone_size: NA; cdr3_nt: TGTGCCAGCAGTTCCAAGGACAGGGTTTTTCAGCCCCAGCATTTT; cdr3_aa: CASSSKDRVFQPQHF
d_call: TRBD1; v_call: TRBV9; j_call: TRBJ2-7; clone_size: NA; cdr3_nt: TGTGCCAGCAGCCATAATGGGACAGATAATAACTCCTACGAGCAGTACTTC; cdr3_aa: CASSHNGTDNNSYEQYF
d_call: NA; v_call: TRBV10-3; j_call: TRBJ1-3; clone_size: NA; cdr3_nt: TGTGCCATCAGTTCTGGGGGGAACCTCTCTGGAAACACCATATATTTT; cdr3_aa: CAISSGGNLSGNTIYF
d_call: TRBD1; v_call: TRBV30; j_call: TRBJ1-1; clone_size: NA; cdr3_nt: TGTGCCTGGAGTTTGGACAGGGCGAGGACTGAAGCTTTCTTT; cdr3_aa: CAWSLDRARTEAFF
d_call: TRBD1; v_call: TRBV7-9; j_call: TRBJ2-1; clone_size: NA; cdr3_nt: TGTGCCAGCAGCTCCGACAGGGAAAGTATCAATGAGCAGTTCTTC; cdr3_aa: CASSSDRESINEQFF
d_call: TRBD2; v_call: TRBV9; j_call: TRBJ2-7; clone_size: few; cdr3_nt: TGTGCCAGCAGCACATCCGAGCGGGGGGGCCTCTACGAGCAGTACTTC; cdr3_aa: CASSTSERGGLYEQYF
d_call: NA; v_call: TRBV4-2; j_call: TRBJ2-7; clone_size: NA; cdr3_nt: TGTGCCAGCAGCCAACCCAAAGAAAACGGCTCCTACGAGCAGTACTTC; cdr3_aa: CASSQPKENGSYEQYF
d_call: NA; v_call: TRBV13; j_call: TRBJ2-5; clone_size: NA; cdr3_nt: TGTGCCAGCAGCACCCGGACAAAAGAGACCCAGTACTTC; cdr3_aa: CASSTRTKETQYF
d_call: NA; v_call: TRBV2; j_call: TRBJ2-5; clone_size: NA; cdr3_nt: TGTGCCAGCAGGGACTCACGAGAGGAAGAGACCCAGTACTTC; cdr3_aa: CASRDSREEETQYF
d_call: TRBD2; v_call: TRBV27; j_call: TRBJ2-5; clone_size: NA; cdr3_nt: TGTGCCAGCAGCCGCCTCCGGGGGGGCCATGAGACCCAGTACTTC; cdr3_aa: CASSRLRGGHETQYF
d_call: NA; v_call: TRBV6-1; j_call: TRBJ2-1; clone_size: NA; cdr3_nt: TGTGCCAGCAGTGAAGGGGGGGGCAGCAACCCCAATGAGCAGTTCTTC; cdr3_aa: CASSEGGGSNPNEQFF
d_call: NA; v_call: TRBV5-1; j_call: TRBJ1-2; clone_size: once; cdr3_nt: TGCGCCAGCAGCTTACAGGGCCGGGAGGACTATGGCTACACCTTC; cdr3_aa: CASSLQGREDYGYTF
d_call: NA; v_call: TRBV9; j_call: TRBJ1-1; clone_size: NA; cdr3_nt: TGTGCCAGCAGCGTAGGGAATAGCAGGGGTGAGACTGAAGCTTTCTTT; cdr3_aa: CASSVGNSRGETEAFF
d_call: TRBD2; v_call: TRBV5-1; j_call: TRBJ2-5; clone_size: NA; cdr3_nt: TGCGCCAGCAGCCCAATTGGACTAGCGCACCAAGAGACCCAGTACTTC; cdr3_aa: CASSPIGLAHQETQYF
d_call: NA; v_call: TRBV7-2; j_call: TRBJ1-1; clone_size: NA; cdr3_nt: TGTGCCAGCAGCGGGGGCAGGCTATACACTGAAGCTTTCTTT; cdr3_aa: CASSGGRLYTEAFF
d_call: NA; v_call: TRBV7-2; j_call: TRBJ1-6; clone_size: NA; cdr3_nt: TGTGCCAGCAGCTCCATGGGGCGGGACTTCCTCCACTTT; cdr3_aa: CASSSMGRDFLHF
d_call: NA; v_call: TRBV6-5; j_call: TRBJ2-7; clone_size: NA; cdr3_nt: TGTGCCAGCAGTTACAGGGTCCAGGGCTACGAGCAGTACTTC; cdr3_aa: CASSYRVQGYEQYF
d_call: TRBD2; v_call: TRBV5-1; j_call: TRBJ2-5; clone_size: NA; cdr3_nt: TGCGCCAGCAGCTTAGAAAGGACTAGCGGGGGGCCGAAAGAGACCCAGTACTTC; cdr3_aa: CASSLERTSGGPKETQYF
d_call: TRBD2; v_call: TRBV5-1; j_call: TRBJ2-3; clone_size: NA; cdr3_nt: TGCGCCAGCAGCTCCCGCGGGCGGGGGAATAGCACAGATACGCAGTATTTT; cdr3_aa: CASSSRGRGNSTDTQYF
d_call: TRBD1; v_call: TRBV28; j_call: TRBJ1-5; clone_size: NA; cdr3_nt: TGTGCCAGCAGTCTATGGACAGGGTATAGCAATCAGCCCCAGCATTTT; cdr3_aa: CASSLWTGYSNQPQHF
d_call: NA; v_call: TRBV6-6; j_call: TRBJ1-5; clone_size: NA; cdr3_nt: TGTGCCAGCAGTTACGCGGGGAGTTACAGCAATCAGCCCCAGCATTTT; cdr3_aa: CASSYAGSYSNQPQHF
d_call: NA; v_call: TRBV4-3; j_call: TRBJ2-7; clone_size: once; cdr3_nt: TGCGCCAGCAGCCAAGAAATCAACACCACGTATTTGAGGGAGCAGTACTTC; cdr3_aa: CASSQEINTTYLREQYF
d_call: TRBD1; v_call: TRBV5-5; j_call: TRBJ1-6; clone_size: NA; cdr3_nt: TGTGCCAGCAGCGGCGGGGACAGAAATTCACCCCTCCACTTT; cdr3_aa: CASSGGDRNSPLHF
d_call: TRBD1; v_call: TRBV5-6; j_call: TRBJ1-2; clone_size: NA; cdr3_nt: TGTGCCAGCAGCTTGGCCGATGGGGGACAGGGGAACTATGGCTACACCTTC; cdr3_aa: CASSLADGGQGNYGYTF
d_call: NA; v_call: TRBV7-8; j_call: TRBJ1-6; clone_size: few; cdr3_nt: TGTGCCAGCAGCCCGACCGGGACACCAAAGATCCACTTT; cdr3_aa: CASSPTGTPKIHF
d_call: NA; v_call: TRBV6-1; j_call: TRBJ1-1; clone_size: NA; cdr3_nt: TGTGCCAGCAGCCTTCGGGGAGGAGCTGAAGCTTTCTTT; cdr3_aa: CASSLRGGAEAFF
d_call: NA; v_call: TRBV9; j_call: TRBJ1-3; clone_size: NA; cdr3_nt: TGTGCCAGCAGCGCCCAAGACGAACAGGGAGCAGGAAACACCATATATTTT; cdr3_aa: CASSAQDEQGAGNTIYF
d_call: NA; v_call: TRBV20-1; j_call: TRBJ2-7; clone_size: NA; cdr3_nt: TGCAGGGAGTCAGCACCCTACGAGCAGTACTTC; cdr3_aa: CRESAPYEQYF
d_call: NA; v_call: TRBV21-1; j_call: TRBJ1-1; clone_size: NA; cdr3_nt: TGTGCCAGCAGCAAAAATGGGGGGTTAAGGGGAACTGAAGCTTTCTTT; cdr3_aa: CASSKNGGLRGTEAFF
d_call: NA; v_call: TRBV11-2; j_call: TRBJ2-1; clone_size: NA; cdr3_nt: TGTGCCAGCAGCTTAGGGGCAGGGGATGAGCAGTTCTTC; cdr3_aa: CASSLGAGDEQFF